These 15 T cell receptor beta chains originate from one sample sequenced in a study of T-cell reconstitution after alpha-beta-depleted transplantation in children (dated by TCRdb to about 2016). Receptor libraries were prepared by PCR. Sequencing used an Illumina HiSeq 2500. To normalize quantification of the TCRbeta repertoire, the TCR libraries were built with molecular barcoding that relied on unique molecular identifiers. Using fastp at Q25 and MiXCR, TCRdb reprocessed the public reads and kept productive beta chains. Merged by CDR3 protein, the rows form single entries marked with the most common genes and DNA. This sample is represented by about 310,000 distinct CDR3 sequences; 20% to 30% of them were singletons. The top ten clones comprise 11% of the sample. The intended sense of this specimen's treatment or condition label: allogeneic hematopoietic cell transplantation with graft depleted of TCRalphabeta T cells and CD19 B cells.

The input for sequencing was PBMCs, mostly from graft donor cells, taken 180 days after TCRalphabeta/CD19-depleted stem cell transplant. Receptors were obtained from a male patient between 10 and 17 years old who had a stem cell transplant for acute lymphoblastic leukemia, so the T cells may come from the graft donor.

The gene calls are TRBV2 and TRBJ2-2; a possible D gene is TRBD2 (6 bases). CDR3 length: 16 residues. Germline V gene lookup returns CDR1 SNHLY and CDR2 FYNNEI. The germline V and J ends were trimmed by 4 bases and 2 bases, with 14 bases remaining between them. The DNA for the CDR3 is TGTGCCAGCAGTGCATCGGGAGTTGTAAACACCGGGGAGCTGTTTTTT. Translation: CASSASGVVNTGELFF.

This clonotype was counted only a few times. The V and J genes are TRBV9 and TRBJ2-3, with a possible D match to TRBD2 (6 bases). Germline V gene data show CDR1 as SGDLS and CDR2 as YYNGEE. The length of the CDR3 is 14 residues. Trimming took off 0 bases at V and 2 bases at J, with 7 bases between the two ends. CDR3 nucleotides: TGTGCCAGCAGCGTAGGCGGGAACACAGATACGCAGTATTTT. Its protein product is CASSVGGNTDTQYF.

This clonotype occurred many times. This chain uses TRBV12-3 or TRBV12-4 with TRBJ1-2; 7 bases agree with TRBD1. The V and J ends lost 6 bases and 4 bases, in that order; junction bases with no gene match: 5. The CDR3 spans 13 residues. The chain's CDR3 is CASSPDRAYGYTF. The CDR3, as DNA: TGTGCCAGCAGCCCCGACAGGGCCTATGGCTACACCTTC.

DNA for the CDR3: TGTGCCAGCAGTGAATATGGACTAGCGACAGATACGCAGTATTTT. This translates into CASSEYGLATDTQYF. The V gene is TRBV25-1, the J gene TRBJ2-3; 9 bases line up with TRBD2. CDR1 MGHDK and CDR2 SYGVNS come from the germline V gene. The CDR3 sequence is 15 residues long. The junction had 1 base not matched to a gene; V was cut back by 0 bases and J by 3 bases.

This clonotype was observed a few times. The V and J genes are TRBV7-2 and TRBJ1-4; D not certain. Trimming took off 1 base at V and 7 bases at J, with 13 bases between the two ends. The CDR3 totals 15 residues. The germline V gene has CDR1 SGHTA and CDR2 FQGNSA. The CDR3 DNA follows: TGTGCCAGCAGCTTAGAGGGTAGGGTTCCTGAAAAACTGTTTTTT. Its translation is CASSLEGRVPEKLFF.

This chain connects TRBV7-9 to TRBJ2-7; 7 nucleotides align to TRBD1. This CDR3 has 17 residues. The junction had 12 bases not matched to a gene; V was cut back by 4 bases and J by 0 bases. Germline V gene data show CDR1 as SEHNR and CDR2 as FQNEAQ (reference sequence). The CDR3 spells CASSSTGSRALSYEQYF. As DNA, the CDR3 is TGTGCCAGCAGCTCGACAGGGTCGCGGGCGCTCTCCTACGAGCAGTACTTC.

This clonotype was found a few times. The chain carries TRBV11-2 and TRBJ1-4; possible D gene TRBD1, 5 bases. CDR1 and CDR2 from the germline V gene are SGHAT and FQNNGV. The CDR3 is 15 amino acids. Trimming removed 0 bases from V and 0 bases from J, with 5 bases in between. The CDR3 DNA is TGTGCCAGCAGCTTAGAGACAGCAACTAATGAAAAACTGTTTTTT. Amino acid sequence: CASSLETATNEKLFF.

The rearrangement links TRBV7-9 to TRBJ1-1; no reliable D call. Germline V CDR1 and CDR2: SEHNR, FQNEAQ (reference sequence). CDR3 length: 9 amino acids. V was pared by 3 bases and J by 11 bases, with 4 bases between. The CDR3 sequence is CASSFDAFF. DNA of the CDR3: TGTGCCAGCAGCTTCGACGCTTTCTTT.

This clonotype was observed a handful of times. This chain connects TRBV12-3 or TRBV12-4 to TRBJ2-7, with D unclear. The CDR3 loop spans 13 amino acids. V was shortened by 3 bases and J by 2 bases, with 8 bases between the two germline ends. The CDR3 bases are TGTGCCAGCAGTTTTGGTTTACCCTACGAGCAGTACTTC. This translates into CASSFGLPYEQYF.

This chain joins TRBV5-1 and TRBJ1-4, with 8 bases identical to TRBD1. CDR3 length: 15 amino acids. CDR1 SGHRS and CDR2 YFSETQ come from the germline V gene. V gave up 2 bases and J gave up 4 bases; unmatched junction bases: 4. In DNA, the CDR3 is TGCGCCAGCAGCTTCAGGGGGCCGGGTAATGAAAAACTGTTTTTT. It translates to CASSFRGPGNEKLFF. The full variable domain, its missing parts supplied by reference TRBV5-1 and TRBJ1-4, is KAGVTQTPRYLIKTRGQQVTLSCSPISGHRSVSWYQQTPGQGLQFLFEYFSETQRNKGNFPGRFSGRQFSNSRSEMNVSTLELGDSALYLCASSFRGPGNEKLFFGSGTQLSVL.

The table lists this clonotype with a few counts. The chain recombines TRBV20-1 with TRBJ2-7; no firm D call. The germline V gene encodes CDR1 DFQATT and CDR2 SNEGSKA (reference sequence). The V end was cut by 6 bases, the J end by 4 bases, with 16 bases between. The CDR3 sequence is 13 residues long. The CDR3 region has the DNA TGCAGTGCAATACAGCCCGACACGTACGAGCAGTACTTC. Protein sequence: CSAIQPDTYEQYF.

The chain is built from TRBV5-4 and TRBJ2-3; the match to TRBD2 covers 7 bases. Germline trimming cut 2 bases from V and 5 bases from J; bases unmatched to any gene: 11. The CDR3 spans 16 residues. Germline V gene lookup returns CDR1 SGHNT and CDR2 YYREEE (reference sequence). CDR3: CASSFPSGAGKDTQYF. The CDR3 DNA reads TGTGCCAGCAGCTTCCCTTCGGGAGCGGGAAAAGATACGCAGTATTTT.

The table lists this clonotype with a few counts. The chain combines TRBV29-1 with TRBJ2-1; TRBD2 is a possible D gene (5 bases). Germline lookup yields CDR1 SQVTM and CDR2 ANQGSEA. This CDR3 has 14 amino acids. V gave up 0 bases and J gave up 6 bases, with 12 bases separating them. The DNA of the CDR3 is TGCAGCGTTGAAGATCTGGTAGAGGGCAATGAGCAGTTCTTC. Protein product: CSVEDLVEGNEQFF.

This chain uses TRBV13 with TRBJ2-6; D is unresolved. Trimming took off 1 base at V and 0 bases at J, with 13 bases between the two ends. The CDR3 runs 18 residues. Germline values: CDR1 PRHDT, CDR2 FYEKMQ (reference sequence). DNA for the CDR3: TGTGCCAGCAGCTTAGATGTACAGCCTACCTCTGGGGCCAACGTCCTGACTTTC. It is translated as CASSLDVQPTSGANVLTF.

The gene calls are TRBV4-1 and TRBJ1-5; TRBD1 is a possible D gene (6 bases). There are 16 residues in the CDR3. Germline loops: CDR1 MGHRA, CDR2 YSYEKL. Between the trimmed V and J ends, which lost 4 bases and 1 base, there was a span of 14 bases. CDR3 nucleotide sequence: TGCGCCAGCAGCCCGAAGGGGGGTGGGAGCAATCAGCCCCAGCATTTT. Its translation is CASSPKGGGSNQPQHF.